This T cell receptor beta chain was sequenced during a study of cytomegalovirus exposure and HLA in healthy donors. General observations from the study: In an earlier analysis, most TCR beta V segments were productive about 90% or about 30% of the time.

Notes on this clone: What it recognizes is unknown.

The PCR ran on 60 Vbeta and 13 Jbeta primers. Method: immunoSEQ multiplex PCR; TCRdb's copy keeps in-frame clones and lacks some. The sample lists around 120,000 clones, about 70% occurring once. The specimen sequenced was PBMCs. The clonotype originates from an older woman in good health and CMV-seropositive.

This CDR3 reads CASSVGQGGTDTQYF. Here the CDR3 DNA reads TGTGCCAGCAGCGTAGGACAGGGGGGCACAGATACGCAGTATTTT. This sequence joins TRBV9 and TRBJ2-3, with 9 bases fitting TRBD1. The V gene's germline CDR1 is SGDLS and CDR2 YYNGEE. Unmatched junction bases numbered 0, after V lost 0 bases and J lost 1 base. The CDR3 covers 15 residues.